This TCR beta chain was obtained from a study of radiation and T cells in renal cell carcinoma. The sample's time point: blood 2 weeks post-SBRT. The treatment was: 15 Gy SBRT to primary tumor, nephrectomy 4 weeks later. Sequenced by immunoSEQ multiplex PCR; TCRdb stores in-frame clones only, minus some. The sample contains some 130,000 clones, 88% of which appear only once. The TCR sequence derives from a woman in her seventies with renal cell carcinoma. Sample: blood, taken from a patient whose treatment included radiotherapy and nephrectomy.

The CDR3 DNA reads as TGTGCCAGCAGCGTAGAAGGTCCTCCGGGATATGGCTACACCTTC. Its translation: CASSVEGPPGYGYTF. The V and J genes are TRBV9 and TRBJ1-2; D remains unclear. Germline lookup yields CDR1 SGDLS and CDR2 YYNGEE. This CDR3 region has 15 residues. The V gene lost 0 bases and the J gene lost 5 bases, with 14 bases spanning the gap.